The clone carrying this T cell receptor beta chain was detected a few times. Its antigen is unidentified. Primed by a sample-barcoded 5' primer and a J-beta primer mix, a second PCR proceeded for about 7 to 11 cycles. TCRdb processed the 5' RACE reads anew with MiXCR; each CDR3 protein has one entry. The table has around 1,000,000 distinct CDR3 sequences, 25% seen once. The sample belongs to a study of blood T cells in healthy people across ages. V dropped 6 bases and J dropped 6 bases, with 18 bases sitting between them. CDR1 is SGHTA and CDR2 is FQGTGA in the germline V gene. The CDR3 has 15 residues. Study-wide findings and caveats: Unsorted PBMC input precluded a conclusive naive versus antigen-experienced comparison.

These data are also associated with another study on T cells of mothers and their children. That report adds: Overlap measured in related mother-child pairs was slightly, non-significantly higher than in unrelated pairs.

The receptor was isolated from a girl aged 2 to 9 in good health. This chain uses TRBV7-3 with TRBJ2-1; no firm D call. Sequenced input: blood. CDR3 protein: CASSLRASRRNEQFF. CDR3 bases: TGTGCCAGCAGTCTAAGGGCCTCACGCCGCAATGAGCAGTTCTTC.